The clone carrying this T cell receptor beta chain was found many times. Its antigen remains unknown. This sample was taken from a study of T cells in Graves' hyperthyroidism and ophthalmopathy. Overall study: Peripheral blood specimens were obtained at initial diagnosis, prior to any treatment. Study outcomes and limitations: Ophthalmopathy, which appeared later, was predicted by the model a median 6.5 months before onset.

Trimming took off 0 bases at V and 8 bases at J, with 16 bases between the two ends. This CDR3 spans 14 amino acids. In germline, CDR1 is SQVTM, CDR2 ANQGSEA. Clinical symptoms, serum thyroxine and TRAb, thyroid ultrasound and orbital computed tomography together formed the diagnostic basis. PBMCs were obtained from roughly 10 ml fresh peripheral blood. TCR beta CDR3 sequences were amplified from RNA transcripts. The TCR CDR3 first-round RT-PCR relied on the HTBI primer set. TCRdb reprocessed the multiplex PCR reads via MiXCR and lists one record per CDR3 protein. The sample shows 600,000 to 700,000 distinct CDR3 sequences, roughly 15% of them seen only once.

The clonotype comes from a woman between 40 and 50 years old with Graves' ophthalmopathy. The material sequenced was blood. This chain links TRBV29-1 with TRBJ1-2, with a possible D match to TRBD1 (6 bases). The CDR3 DNA reads as TGCAGCGTTGAAGATATGTCAGGGGTCGGGGGCTACACCTTC. Translating it yields CSVEDMSGVGGYTF.